This TCR beta chain is drawn from a study of blood T cell repertoires in COVID-19. About the research overall: COVID-19 samples, acute and convalescent, were from the United States, Italy and Spain. T cells, B-cell-depleted T cells, or PBMCs supplied cDNA or gDNA.

This CDR3 is 19 amino acids long. The V gene's germline CDR1 is MGHRA and CDR2 YSYEKL. Trimming removed 4 bases at V and 3 bases at J, with 24 bases between. Per the study methods: Using reference gene primer amplification, nucleated cell counts were estimated. Method: immunoSEQ multiplex PCR; TCRdb's copy keeps in-frame clones and lacks some. D and trimming come from the DNA, and the V and J calls and clone size come from that table. This repertoire shows about 170,000 clones, 82% found once; its top ten account for more than 7.5%. This clone was detected a few times. Material for sequencing was peripheral blood. The chain uses TRBV4-1 and TRBJ1-4; tentative D call: TRBD1 (6 bases). The receptor was derived from a woman between 65 and 79 years old with acute or convalescent COVID-19. The CDR3 spells CASSPAGVGAQGPNEKLFF. For the CDR3, the DNA is TGCGCCAGCAGCCCCGCTGGGGTAGGGGCGCAGGGGCCTAATGAAAAACTGTTTTTT.